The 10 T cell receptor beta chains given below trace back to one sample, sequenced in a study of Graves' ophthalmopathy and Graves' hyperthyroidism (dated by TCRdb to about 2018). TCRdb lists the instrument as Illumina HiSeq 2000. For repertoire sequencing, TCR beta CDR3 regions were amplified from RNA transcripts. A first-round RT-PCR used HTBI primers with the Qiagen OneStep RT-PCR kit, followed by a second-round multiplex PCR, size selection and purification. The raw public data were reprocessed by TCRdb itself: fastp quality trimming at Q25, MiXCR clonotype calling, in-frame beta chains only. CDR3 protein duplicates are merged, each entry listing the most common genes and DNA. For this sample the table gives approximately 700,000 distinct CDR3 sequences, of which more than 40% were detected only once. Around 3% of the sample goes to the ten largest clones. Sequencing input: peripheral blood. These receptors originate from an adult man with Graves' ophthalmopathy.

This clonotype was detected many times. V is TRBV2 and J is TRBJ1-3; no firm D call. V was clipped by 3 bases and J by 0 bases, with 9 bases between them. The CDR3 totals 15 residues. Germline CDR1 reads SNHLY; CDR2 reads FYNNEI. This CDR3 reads CASSDRAFSGNTIYF. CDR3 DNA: TGTGCCAGCAGTGATCGGGCTTTCTCTGGAAACACCATATATTTT.

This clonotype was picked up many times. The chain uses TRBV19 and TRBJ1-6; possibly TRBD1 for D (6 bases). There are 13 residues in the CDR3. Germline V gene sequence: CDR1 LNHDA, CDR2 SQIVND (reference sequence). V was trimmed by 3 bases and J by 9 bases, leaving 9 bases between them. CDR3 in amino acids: CASSIGGGSPLHF. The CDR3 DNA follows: TGTGCCAGTAGTATCGGGGGCGGTTCACCCCTCCACTTT.

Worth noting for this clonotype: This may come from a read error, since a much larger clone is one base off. CDR3 in DNA: TGTGCCATCAGTTACTCGGGACAGCGTGGAGAAAAACTGTTTTTT. Its protein product is CAISYSGQRGEKLFF. The rearrangement uses TRBV10-3 and TRBJ1-4; TRBD1 matches at 7 bases. The CDR3 covers 15 residues. J lost 8 bases, V lost 5 bases, and 11 bases had no gene match. The V gene's germline CDR1 is ENHRY and CDR2 SYGVKD.

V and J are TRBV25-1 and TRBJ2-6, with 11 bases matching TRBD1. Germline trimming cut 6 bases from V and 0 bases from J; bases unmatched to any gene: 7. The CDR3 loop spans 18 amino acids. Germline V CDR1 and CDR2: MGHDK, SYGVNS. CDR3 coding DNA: TGTGCCAGCAGCGTCTGGGGGACAGGGGGCTCTGGGGCCAACGTCCTGACTTTC. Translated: CASSVWGTGGSGANVLTF. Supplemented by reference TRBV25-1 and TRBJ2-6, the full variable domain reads EADIYQTPRYLVIGTGKKITLECSQTMGHDKMYWYQQDPGMELHLIHYSYGVNSTEKGDLSSESTVSRIRTEHFPLTLESARPSHTSQYLCASSVWGTGGSGANVLTFGAGSRLTVL.

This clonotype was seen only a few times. CDR3 bases: TGTGCCAGCAGTTCCGCAGGACAGGGCCAAGAGACCCAGTACTTC. It is translated as CASSSAGQGQETQYF. The chain is built from TRBV27 and TRBJ2-5, with 8 bases aligning to TRBD1. Looked up from germline, CDR1 is MNHEY and CDR2 is SMNVEV (reference sequence). The CDR3 extends over 15 amino acids. Trimming took 4 bases from V and 1 from J; bases not matched to a gene: 5.

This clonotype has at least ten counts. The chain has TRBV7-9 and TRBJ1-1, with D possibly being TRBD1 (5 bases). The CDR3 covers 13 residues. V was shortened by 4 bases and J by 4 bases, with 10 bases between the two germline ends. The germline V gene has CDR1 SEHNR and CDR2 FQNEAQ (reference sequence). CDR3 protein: CASSYGASTEAFF. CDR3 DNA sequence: TGTGCCAGCAGCTACGGGGCCTCCACTGAAGCTTTCTTT.

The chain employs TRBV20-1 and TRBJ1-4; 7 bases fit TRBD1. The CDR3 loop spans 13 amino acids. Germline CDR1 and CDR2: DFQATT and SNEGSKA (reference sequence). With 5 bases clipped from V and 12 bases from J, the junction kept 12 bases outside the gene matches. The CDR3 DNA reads TGCAGTGCTTTACAGGGGACCGCAGGGCAACTGTTTTTT. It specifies CSALQGTAGQLFF.

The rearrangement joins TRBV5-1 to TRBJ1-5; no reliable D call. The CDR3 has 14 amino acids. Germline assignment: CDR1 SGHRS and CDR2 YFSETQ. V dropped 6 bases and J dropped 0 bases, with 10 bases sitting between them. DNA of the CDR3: TGCGCCAGCATCCAGTCATCTAGCAATCAGCCCCAGCATTTT. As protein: CASIQSSSNQPQHF. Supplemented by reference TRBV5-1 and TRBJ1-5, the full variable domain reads KAGVTQTPRYLIKTRGQQVTLSCSPISGHRSVSWYQQTPGQGLQFLFEYFSETQRNKGNFPGRFSGRQFSNSRSEMNVSTLELGDSALYLCASIQSSSNQPQHFGDGTRLSIL.

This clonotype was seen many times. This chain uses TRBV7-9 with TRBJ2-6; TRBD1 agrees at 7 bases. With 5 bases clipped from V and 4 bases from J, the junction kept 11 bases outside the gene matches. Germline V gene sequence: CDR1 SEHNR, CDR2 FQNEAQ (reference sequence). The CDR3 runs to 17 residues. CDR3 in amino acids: CASSPRDKQGGANVLTF. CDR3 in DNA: TGTGCCAGCAGCCCTCGGGACAAACAGGGGGGGGCCAACGTCCTGACTTTC.

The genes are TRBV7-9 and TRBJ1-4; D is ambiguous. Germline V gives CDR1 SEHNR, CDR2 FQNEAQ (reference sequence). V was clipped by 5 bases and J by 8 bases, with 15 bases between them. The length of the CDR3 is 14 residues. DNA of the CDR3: TGTGCCAGCAGCGCTACCGGGAGGGCGGAAAAACTGTTTTTT. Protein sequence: CASSATGRAEKLFF. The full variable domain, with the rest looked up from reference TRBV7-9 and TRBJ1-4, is DTGVSQNPRHKITKRGQNVTFRCDPISEHNRLYWYRQTLGQGPEFLTYFQNEAQLEKSRLLSDRFSAERPKGSFSTLEIQRTEQGDSAMYLCASSATGRAEKLFFGSGTQLSVL.